This entry describes one T cell receptor (beta chain). Its antigen remains unidentified. Time point given: week 5, during vaccination. In the vaccine, a single dose held 300 ug of the mutant IDH1 20-mer peptide, along with topical imiquimod. Assay: immunoSEQ multiplex PCR; the TCRdb copy retains only in-frame clones and omits some. The repertoire holds 35,000 to 45,000 clones, with more than 85% as singletons. This record comes from a study of a mutant IDH1 vaccine in newly diagnosed glioma. On the study more broadly: Patients received eight vaccinations in weeks 1, 3, 5, 7, 11, 15, 19, 23. Vaccines were begun 4-6 weeks after radiotherapy alone, or with temozolomide cycles. Treated patients had a mean age of approximately 40 years and a sex split that was roughly 62% male and about 38% female.

The CDR3 sequence is 13 residues long. Looked up from germline, CDR1 is SEHNR and CDR2 is FQNEAQ (reference sequence). Trimming cost V 3 bases and J 1 base, with 4 bases left between them. Study-wide findings and caveats: Pseudoprogression appeared unlinked to shifts in leading peripheral T cell clonotypes.

The receptor was isolated from a man aged 45 to 65 with glioma. The specimen was PBMCs, collected from a glioma patient whose treatment included an IDH1 peptide vaccine. The chain links TRBV7-9 to TRBJ1-3; no reliable D call. The CDR3, as DNA: TGTGCCAGCAGCTTGGGGTCTGGAAACACCATATATTTT. It encodes CASSLGSGNTIYF.